This T cell receptor beta chain was recovered during a study of technical replicates of blood from a few donors. Profiling relied on immunoSEQ multiplex PCR, and the TCRdb table lists in-frame clones only, not all of them. The sample has tens of thousands of clones, approximately 83% seen once. The CDR3 is made up of 15 amino acids. The ends lost 4 bases at V and 2 bases at J; junction bases unmatched: 8. Germline V gene sequence: CDR1 ENHRY, CDR2 SYGVKD. This clone has more than one count but fewer than ten. V gene TRBV10-3 combines with J gene TRBJ2-7; 7 bases line up with TRBD2. The material sequenced was PBMCs. The TCR was taken from a human donor in good health. Some clones in this sample may be carry-over from other donors' samples. The CDR3 loop reads CAISGRGDLTYEQYF. CDR3 in DNA: TGTGCCATCAGTGGACGGGGGGATCTTACCTACGAGCAGTACTTC.